The 32 T cell receptor beta chains reported below all come from one sample, sequenced in a study of blood T cell repertoires in COVID-19. TCRdb keeps only in-frame clones here, not all; method: immunoSEQ multiplex PCR. In the table there are 140,000 or so clones, 84% of which are singletons. Sequenced input: PBMCs or T cells enriched from blood (not recorded which). Source of these receptors: a woman in her forties or fifties with acute COVID-19.

The chain has TRBV7-9 and TRBJ1-1, with D possibly TRBD1 on 6 matching bases. Trimming removed 3 bases at V and 11 bases at J, with 16 bases between. CDR1 and CDR2 (germline): SEHNR, FQNEAQ (reference sequence). The CDR3 totals 13 residues. This CDR3 reads CASSFKSQGKAFF. CDR3 sequence (DNA): TGTGCCAGCAGCTTTAAAAGTCAGGGGAAGGCTTTCTTT.

This clone showed up just a few times. The genes are TRBV19 and TRBJ1-1; D not certain. V lost 4 bases and J 6 bases, leaving 15 bases between the germline ends. Germline assignment: CDR1 LNHDA and CDR2 SQIVND (reference sequence). This CDR3 is 14 amino acids long. DNA for the CDR3: TGTGCCAGTAGTAACAGCATCCAGGCAGCTGAAGCTTTCTTT. Amino acid sequence: CASSNSIQAAEAFF.

The chain employs TRBV27 and TRBJ2-7, with a possible D match to TRBD1 (6 bases). This CDR3 contains 14 residues. Between the trimmed V and J ends, which lost 5 bases and 7 bases, there was a span of 18 bases. Germline V gene lookup returns CDR1 MNHEY and CDR2 SMNVEV (reference sequence). The CDR3 sequence is CASSPRVLRGEQYF. The CDR3 coding sequence is TGTGCCAGCAGTCCGCGGGTCCTAAGGGGGGAGCAGTACTTC.

This clone was counted once. V usage is TRBV29-1 and J usage is TRBJ1-2, with TRBD1 matching over 7 bases. V gave up 6 bases and J gave up 8 bases; unmatched junction bases: 15. The CDR3 spans 14 residues. Per the germline V gene, CDR1 is SQVTM and CDR2 is ANQGSEA. The CDR3 DNA follows: TGCAGCGTGCGACCACCGACAGGGCGAGGGGGCTACACCTTC. It is translated as CSVRPPTGRGGYTF.

The chain is built from TRBV5-1 and TRBJ1-5, with D uncertain. V lost 0 bases, J lost 1 base, and 5 bases lay in between. This CDR3 is 14 amino acids long. Germline loops: CDR1 SGHRS, CDR2 YFSETQ. The CDR3 DNA reads TGCGCCAGCAGCTTGGCTCCCAGCAATCAGCCCCAGCATTTT. This codes for CASSLAPSNQPQHF.

V usage is TRBV5-4 and J usage is TRBJ2-1; 7 positions agree with TRBD2. V trimming: 0 bases; J trimming: 7 bases; junction bases outside the gene matches: 10. The germline CDR1 and CDR2 sequences are SGHNT and YYREEE (reference sequence). The CDR3 is 16 residues long. CDR3 DNA sequence: TGTGCCAGCAGCTTGGGTGGGCGGGAGAGAATGAATGAGCAGTTCTTC. Translating it yields CASSLGGRERMNEQFF.

The chain links TRBV5-8 to TRBJ1-3; maybe TRBD1 (6 bases). V was cut by 2 bases and J by 0 bases, with 9 bases left in between. Germline-derived CDR1 and CDR2 are SGHTS and YDEGEE. The CDR3 extends over 15 amino acids. The CDR3: CASSFGQSSGNTIYF. The CDR3 DNA reads TGTGCCAGCAGCTTCGGACAGAGCTCTGGAAACACCATATATTTT.

The genes are TRBV19 and TRBJ2-1, with 8 bases aligning to TRBD2. V lost 3 bases and J lost 5; bases outside the gene matches: 9. Germline V CDR1 and CDR2: LNHDA, SQIVND (reference sequence). The CDR3 has 16 amino acids. The CDR3 coding sequence is TGTGCCAGTAGTATTACCCTAGCGGGTTTACACAATGAGCAGTTCTTC. Translated, it gives CASSITLAGLHNEQFF.

The chain recombines TRBV4-1 with TRBJ2-7, with TRBD1 matching 9 bases. J gave up 7 bases and V 2 bases, and 12 bases lay outside the gene matches. CDR1 and CDR2 from the germline V gene are MGHRA and YSYEKL. The CDR3 contains 16 residues. CDR3 coding DNA: TGCGCCAGCAGCCAAACCGGACAGGGGATATCGGGGGAGCAGTACTTC. Its protein product is CASSQTGQGISGEQYF.

This clone has only a few counts. The chain uses TRBV27 and TRBJ2-2; tentative D call: TRBD2 (6 bases). Germline V lookup: CDR1 MNHEY, CDR2 SMNVEV (reference sequence). V was trimmed by 2 bases and J by 0 bases, leaving 22 bases between them. The CDR3 extends over 20 amino acids. The CDR3 sequence is CASSLRVAGRGPANTGELFF. Written as DNA, the CDR3 is TGTGCCAGCAGTTTACGCGTCGCGGGAAGGGGACCGGCGAACACCGGGGAGCTGTTTTTT.

This chain links TRBV3-1 (or the pseudogene TRBV3-2) with TRBJ2-1, with 10 bases fitting TRBD2. Germline V gene lookup returns CDR1 LGHDT and CDR2 YNNKEL (reference sequence). J lost 9 bases, V lost 0 bases, and 5 bases had no gene match. The CDR3 spans 15 residues. The CDR3 reads CASSQEGLAGVEQFF. As DNA, the CDR3 is TGTGCCAGCAGCCAAGAAGGCCTAGCGGGGGTTGAGCAGTTCTTC.

The chain recombines TRBV6-5 with TRBJ2-2; D is uncertain. Germline CDR1 MNHEY, CDR2 SVGAGI. V lost 8 bases and J lost 2, with 9 bases in between. The CDR3 runs 13 residues. CDR3 DNA sequence: TGTGCCAGCCACGAGTCAAACACCGGGGAGCTGTTTTTT. Protein sequence: CASHESNTGELFF.

The rearrangement uses TRBV19 and TRBJ1-1, with D unresolved. Germline V lookup: CDR1 LNHDA, CDR2 SQIVND (reference sequence). V gave up 2 bases and J gave up 4 bases, with 23 bases separating them. This CDR3 is built from 18 residues. The CDR3 sequence: CASSISSPLTSPITEAFF. The CDR3 DNA follows: TGTGCCAGTAGTATATCTTCCCCGTTGACATCTCCTATCACTGAAGCTTTCTTT.

This clone was seen a handful of times. The genes are TRBV2 and TRBJ1-2, with D maybe TRBD1 (6 bases). The CDR3 has 14 amino acids. Germline CDR1 and CDR2: SNHLY and FYNNEI. Trimming stripped 1 base from V and 2 bases from J, with 8 bases between. CDR3 nucleotide sequence: TGTGCCAGCAGTGAAGGCAGGGGAAACTATGGCTACACCTTC. Protein: CASSEGRGNYGYTF.

The rearrangement uses TRBV4-3 and TRBJ1-1; D is ambiguous. Germline V gene lookup returns CDR1 LGHNA and CDR2 YSLEER. V lost 4 bases and J lost 3, with 9 bases in between. This CDR3 has 13 residues. The CDR3 DNA is TGCGCCAGCAGCCCTCAGAGGGACACTGAAGCTTTCTTT. Encoded protein: CASSPQRDTEAFF.

This clone was observed a single time. The same CDR3 is also encoded by other DNA sequences in this sample. The V call is TRBV18, the J call TRBJ2-7; 8 nucleotides line up with TRBD1. The CDR3 totals 15 residues. The V and J ends lost 3 bases and 1 base, in that order; junction bases with no gene match: 5. CDR1 KGHSH and CDR2 LQKENI come from the germline V gene. Here the CDR3 reads CASSPRTGNSYEQYF. The CDR3 region has the DNA TGTGCCAGCTCACCTAGGACAGGGAATTCCTACGAGCAGTACTTC.

The chain couples TRBV19 to TRBJ2-3, with a tentative D call TRBD1 (6 bases). This CDR3 is 15 amino acids long. CDR1 LNHDA and CDR2 SQIVND come from the germline V gene (reference sequence). V was cut by 3 bases and J by 1 base, with 11 bases left in between. The chain's CDR3 is CASSMGAIRTDTQYF. The CDR3 DNA is TGTGCCAGTAGTATGGGGGCCATTCGCACAGATACGCAGTATTTT.

J is TRBJ1-3 and V is TRBV7-2; D gene ambiguous. V gave up 7 bases and J gave up 7 bases, with 17 bases separating them. CDR1 and CDR2 (germline): SGHTA, FQGNSA. The CDR3 is 14 amino acids. The CDR3 sequence is CASTEGLQGNTIYF. CDR3 in DNA: TGTGCCAGCACCGAAGGACTACAAGGGAACACCATATATTTT. The full variable domain, rest sourced from reference TRBV7-2 and TRBJ1-3, is GAGVSQSPSNKVTEKGKDVELRCDPISGHTALYWYRQSLGQGLEFLIYFQGNSAPDKSGLPSDRFSAERTGGSVSTLTIQRTQQEDSAVYLCASTEGLQGNTIYFGEGSWLTVV.

The table lists this clone with a count of one. The rearrangement uses TRBV5-4 and TRBJ2-3; tentative D call: TRBD1 (6 bases). V shed 4 bases and J shed 1 base, with 7 bases lying between them. Looked up from germline, CDR1 is SGHNT and CDR2 is YYREEE (reference sequence). The length of the CDR3 is 13 residues. CDR3 residues: CASSRQGTDTQYF. As DNA, the CDR3 is TGTGCCAGCAGCAGACAGGGCACAGATACGCAGTATTTT.

The chain carries TRBV3-1 (or the pseudogene TRBV3-2) and TRBJ2-3; TRBD2 agrees at 9 bases. The CDR3 covers 16 residues. The V gene end was trimmed by 2 bases and the J gene end by 3 bases; junction bases not matched to a gene: 6. Germline CDR1 is LGHDT and CDR2 is YNNKEL (reference sequence). The CDR3 sequence is CASSQNSGSFTDTQYF. The CDR3 DNA follows: TGTGCCAGCAGCCAAAATAGCGGGAGTTTTACAGATACGCAGTATTTT.

This chain uses TRBV21-1 with TRBJ1-5; TRBD1 is the table's D call and was not checked against the DNA. TRBV21-1 is recorded as a pseudogene. The CDR3 consists of 14 residues. CDR3 in amino acids: CASSIGQGVQPQHF. The CDR3 DNA reads TGTGCCAGCAGCATAGGACAGGGTGTTCAGCCCCAGCATTTT.

This sequence joins TRBV5-1 and TRBJ2-1; the match to TRBD1 covers 7 bases. The CDR3 has 15 residues. Per the germline V gene, CDR1 is SGHRS and CDR2 is YFSETQ. The ends lost 2 bases at V and 2 bases at J; junction bases unmatched: 4. CDR3 in amino acids: CASSLTGDTYNEQFF. The CDR3 coding sequence is TGCGCCAGCAGCTTAACAGGGGATACCTACAATGAGCAGTTCTTC.

V usage is TRBV12-3 or TRBV12-4 and J usage is TRBJ2-1; unclear D gene. V was cut by 3 bases and J by 3 bases, with 3 bases left in between. This CDR3 is 12 amino acids long. CDR3 sequence reads: CASSFGYNEQFF. In DNA form, the CDR3 reads TGTGCCAGCAGTTTCGGCTACAATGAGCAGTTCTTC.

The chain joins TRBV30 to TRBJ2-7; TRBD1 matches 7 bases. The CDR3 length is 12 residues. Germline loops: CDR1 GTSNPN, CDR2 SVGIG (reference sequence). The V segment lost 5 bases and the J segment 1 base; nucleotides outside the gene matches: 2. The CDR3 coding sequence is TGTGCCTGGGGGGGACAGTCCTACGAGCAGTACTTC. Protein: CAWGGQSYEQYF. The whole variable domain, remainder taken from reference TRBV30 and TRBJ2-7, is SQTIHQWPATLVQPVGSPLSLECTVEGTSNPNLYWYRQAAGRGLQLLFYSVGIGQISSEVPQNLSASRPQDRQFILSSKKLLLSDSGFYLCAWGGQSYEQYFGPGTRLTVT.

The chain joins TRBV28 to TRBJ2-1, with D uncertain. CDR3 length equals 13 residues. The V gene lost 3 bases and the J gene lost 7 bases, with 10 bases spanning the gap. Germline CDR1 MDHEN, CDR2 SYDVKM. CDR3 protein: CASSLEARNEQFF. As DNA, the CDR3 is TGTGCCAGCAGTTTGGAAGCGAGGAATGAGCAGTTCTTC.

The CDR3 DNA reads as TGTGCCAGCAGCTTGGAGCGGGGGAGTCCCTACGAGCAGTACTTC. Protein: CASSLERGSPYEQYF. This sequence joins TRBV5-4 and TRBJ2-7, with 8 bases lining up with TRBD2. Germline CDR1 and CDR2: SGHNT and YYREEE (reference sequence). The CDR3 is 15 residues long. V lost 0 bases to trimming and J lost 2 bases; unmatched junction nucleotides: 4.

The genes are TRBV3-1 (or the pseudogene TRBV3-2) and TRBJ2-3; 10 bases agree with TRBD2. CDR3 size: 15 residues. Germline V gene data show CDR1 as LGHDT and CDR2 as YNNKEL (reference sequence). V dropped 4 bases and J dropped 2; count of bases not matched to a gene: 3. DNA for the CDR3: TGTGCCAGCAGCCCCGGGACTAGCGACACAGATACGCAGTATTTT. It codes for CASSPGTSDTDTQYF.

The chain couples TRBV6-5 to TRBJ2-7, with 16 bases matching TRBD2. Per the germline V gene, CDR1 is MNHEY and CDR2 is SVGAGI. The CDR3 sequence is 15 residues long. V shed 8 bases, J shed 7 bases, and the junction held 8 bases outside the gene matches. Here the CDR3 reads CASGGGLAGGREQYF. For the CDR3, the DNA is TGTGCCAGCGGGGGGGGACTAGCGGGAGGGCGAGAGCAGTACTTC.

This chain links TRBV19 with TRBJ2-7, with 11 bases fitting TRBD2. Germline assignment: CDR1 LNHDA and CDR2 SQIVND (reference sequence). The CDR3 consists of 14 residues. Trimming removed 5 bases from V and 3 bases from J; junction bases left unmatched: 3. The CDR3 sequence is CASSWLAGGYEQYF. The CDR3 DNA reads as TGTGCCAGTAGTTGGCTAGCGGGAGGCTACGAGCAGTACTTC.

V is TRBV7-9 and J is TRBJ1-4; possible D gene TRBD1, 5 bases. The CDR3 is made up of 14 amino acids. Trimming removed 11 bases from V and 7 bases from J, with 20 bases in between. Looked up from germline, CDR1 is SEHNR and CDR2 is FQNEAQ (reference sequence). CDR3 DNA sequence: TGTGCCCTCAGCTTAGGGGAGGGTTTTGAAAAACTGTTTTTT. It encodes CALSLGEGFEKLFF.

This clone was seen only a few times. The CDR3 bases are TGTGCCAGCAGCGTAGTTGGGGGGTGGACTGAAGCTTTCTTT. This sequence encodes CASSVVGGWTEAFF. The chain couples TRBV9 to TRBJ1-1; D might be TRBD1 (5 bases). Germline V lookup: CDR1 SGDLS, CDR2 YYNGEE. The CDR3 is 14 residues long. V gave up 0 bases and J gave up 5 bases, with 11 bases separating them.

The chain carries TRBV24-1 and TRBJ2-7; D gene ambiguous. CDR3 length equals 13 residues. V gave up 1 base and J gave up 6 bases, with 9 bases separating them. Germline lookup yields CDR1 KGHDR and CDR2 SFDVKD. The CDR3 region is CATSDFAGSEQYF. DNA of the CDR3: TGTGCCACCAGTGATTTTGCCGGGTCCGAGCAGTACTTC.